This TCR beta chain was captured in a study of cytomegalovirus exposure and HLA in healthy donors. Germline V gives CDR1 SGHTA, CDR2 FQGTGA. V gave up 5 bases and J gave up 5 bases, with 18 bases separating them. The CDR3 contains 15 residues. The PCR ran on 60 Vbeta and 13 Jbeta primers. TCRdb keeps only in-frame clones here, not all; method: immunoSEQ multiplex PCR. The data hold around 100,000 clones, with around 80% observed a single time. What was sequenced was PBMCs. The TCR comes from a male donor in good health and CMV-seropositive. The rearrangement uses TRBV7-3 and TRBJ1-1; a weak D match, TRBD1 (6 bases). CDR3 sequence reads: CASSRGQGFSTEAFF. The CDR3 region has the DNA TGTGCCAGCAGCCGAGGTCAGGGGTTTAGTACTGAAGCTTTCTTT.